This is a list of T cell receptor beta chains from one sample in a study of cytomegalovirus exposure and HLA in healthy donors. Assay: immunoSEQ multiplex PCR; the TCRdb copy retains only in-frame clones and omits some. The profile shows under 250,000 clones, about 90% of them singletons. Sequencing was performed on PBMCs. The receptors shown here come from a man younger than 30 in good health and CMV-seropositive. CDR3s include the opening cysteine and the closing phenylalanine or tryptophan. The D gene is left open where the match is weak. Not all rows give a size; the values are once, few, many and, for expanded clones, a class.

TRBJ2-7,TRBV7-8,.,TRBD1,CASSYRGQGLEQYF,TGTGCCAGCAGCTACCGGGGACAGGGGCTCGAGCAGTACTTC
TRBJ1-4,TRBV6-5,.,TRBD1,CASSSGTGGGVLLFF,TGTGCCAGCAGTTCTGGGACAGGGGGCGGGGTATTGTTGTTTTTT
TRBJ2-7,TRBV5-1,.,.,CASSPTDQGSLFF,TGCGCCAGCAGCCCTACTGATCAAGGGTCGTTATTCTTC
TRBJ2-7,TRBV4-2,.,.,CASSQEGRGDEQYF,TGTGCCAGCAGCCAAGAGGGCAGGGGGGACGAGCAGTACTTC
TRBJ1-1,TRBV29-1,.,.,CSVEGGFTEAFF,TGCAGCGTTGAGGGAGGGTTCACTGAAGCTTTCTTT
TRBJ1-2,TRBV5-1,.,.,CASSLDRESPHGYTF,TGCGCCAGCAGCTTAGACCGAGAGAGCCCCCATGGCTACACCTTC
TRBJ1-5,TRBV2,.,.,CASSEGRGPQPQHF,TGTGCCAGCAGTGAAGGCCGGGGCCCACAGCCCCAGCATTTT
TRBJ1-4,TRBV12-5,.,TRBD1,CASARGIVTNEKLFF,TGTGCTAGTGCCAGGGGGATTGTAACTAATGAAAAACTGTTTTTT
TRBJ2-5,TRBV6-1,.,.,CAFRGEETQYF,TGTGCCTTTAGGGGGGAAGAGACCCAGTACTTC
TRBJ2-1,TRBV7-9,.,.,CASSSGQRLYNEQFF,TGTGCCAGCAGCTCAGGACAGAGGCTCTACAATGAGCAGTTCTTC
TRBJ2-7,TRBV28,.,.,CASRPRPGVVLF,TGTGCCAGCAGACCTAGACCTGGGGTAGTCCTATTC
TRBJ1-2,TRBV18,.,TRBD1,CASSLDRAYGYTF,TGTGCCAGCTCACTTGACAGGGCCTATGGCTACACCTTC
TRBJ2-5,TRBV28,.,TRBD2,CASSPLGGGETQYF,TGTGCCAGCAGTCCGCTCGGGGGGGGAGAGACCCAGTACTTC
TRBJ1-2,TRBV5-1,.,TRBD1,CASSLGDRERFSYGYTF,TGCGCCAGCAGCTTGGGGGACAGGGAGCGTTTTTCCTATGGCTACACCTTC
TRBJ1-1,TRBV5-6,.,.,CASSLNWFTEAFF,TGTGCCAGCAGCTTAAATTGGTTCACTGAAGCTTTCTTT
TRBJ1-2,TRBV4-2,.,.,CASSPPLRGAYYGYTF,TGTGCCAGCAGCCCCCCCTTGAGGGGAGCCTACTATGGCTACACCTTC
TRBJ2-1,TRBV6-5,.,TRBD1,CASSFTGDLSQEQFF,TGTGCCAGCAGTTTTACAGGGGATCTTTCTCAGGAGCAGTTCTTC
TRBJ2-7,TRBV18,.,.,CASSPGRFYEQYF,TGTGCCAGCTCACCGGGCAGGTTCTACGAGCAGTACTTC
TRBJ1-5,TRBV30,few,.,CAWSISGDQPQHF,TGTGCCTGGAGTATTTCGGGGGATCAGCCCCAGCATTTT
TRBJ2-2,TRBV4-1,once,TRBD2,CASSPLGAGGNTGELFF,TGCGCCAGCAGCCCCCTAGGGGCGGGGGGTAACACCGGGGAGCTGTTTTTT
TRBJ2-7,TRBV29-1,few,TRBD1,CSVGTGTYEQYF,TGCAGCGTAGGGACAGGGACCTACGAGCAGTACTTC
TRBJ1-1,TRBV7-2,.,.,CASSLLGGTEAFF,TGTGCCAGCAGCTTACTGGGGGGAACTGAAGCTTTCTTT
TRBJ2-1,TRBV7-9,.,TRBD2,CASSYGSSGRALDEQFF,TGTGCCAGCAGCTACGGTTCTAGCGGGAGGGCCCTGGATGAGCAGTTCTTC
TRBJ1-1,TRBV28,.,.,CASSEGGGGSSAFF,TGTGCCAGCAGCGAAGGGGGAGGAGGTTCGTCCGCTTTCTTT
TRBJ2-7,TRBV7-2,.,.,CASSQNRVTYEQYF,TGTGCCAGCAGCCAAAACAGGGTCACCTACGAGCAGTACTTC
TRBJ1-2,TRBV7-6,.,.,CASSLGGAYGYTF,TGTGCCAGCAGCTTAGGGGGGGCCTATGGCTACACCTTC
TRBJ2-7,TRBV27,once,.,CASSLIGHPRDEQYF,TGTGCCAGCAGTTTAATTGGACACCCTAGGGACGAGCAGTACTTC
TRBJ2-7,TRBV27,.,.,CASSLYDGSSGQYF,TGTGCCAGCAGTTTATACGACGGATCCTCGGGTCAGTACTTC